Each of the 12 T cell receptor beta chains below was sequenced from the same sample in a study of patients and donors after allogeneic stem cell transplantation. From the RT-PCR reads, TCRdb called clonotypes with MiXCR, one entry per CDR3 protein. The table has some 960,000 distinct CDR3 sequences, approximately 19% seen once. The sequenced sample consisted of blood, either unsorted or a sorted T cell fraction (not recorded which). These TCRs come from a human donor who was either an allogeneic HSCT recipient or a stem cell or donor lymphocyte infusion donor (not recorded which). It is not recorded whose cells these are; they may come from a transplant donor.

This clonotype has a handful of counts. The CDR3 sequence: CASSPDGTSGKVYTQYF. The CDR3 region has the DNA TGTGCCAGCAGCCCGGATGGGACTAGCGGGAAAGTTTATACGCAGTATTTT. V is TRBV7-8 and J is TRBJ2-3; the match to TRBD2 covers 13 bases. Germline V gives CDR1 SGHVS, CDR2 FQNEAQ. This CDR3 comprises 17 residues. J lost 7 bases, V lost 5 bases, and 12 bases had no gene match.

This clonotype was seen a handful of times. The J gene is TRBJ1-6, the V gene TRBV4-3; no definite D call. The CDR3 covers 13 residues. Trimming removed 0 bases from V and 10 bases from J, with 7 bases in between. Germline loops: CDR1 LGHNA, CDR2 YSLEER. The CDR3 loop reads CASSQDPRSPLHF. The CDR3 bases are TGCGCCAGCAGCCAAGATCCCCGGTCACCCCTCCACTTT.

There are many counts of this clonotype. The chain joins TRBV6-5 to TRBJ1-2; 7 bases map to TRBD1. There are 14 residues in the CDR3. The junction had 4 bases not matched to a gene; V was cut back by 2 bases and J by 4 bases. The germline V gene encodes CDR1 MNHEY and CDR2 SVGAGI. CDR3 in amino acids: CASSYTRQGYGYTF. The CDR3 DNA reads as TGTGCCAGCAGTTACACTCGACAGGGCTATGGCTACACCTTC.

This clonotype has just a few counts. The chain employs TRBV7-2 and TRBJ2-7, with a tentative D call TRBD1 (6 bases). Trimming removed 5 bases from V and 0 bases from J, with 11 bases in between. CDR1 and CDR2 (germline): SGHTA, FQGNSA. The CDR3 spans 14 residues. The CDR3 bases are TGTGCCAGCAGCCCCGACAGGATCTCCTACGAGCAGTACTTC. Its translation is CASSPDRISYEQYF.

The chain links TRBV5-5 to TRBJ1-4; TRBD1 aligns across 7 bases. The germline V gene has CDR1 SGHKS and CDR2 YYEKEE (reference sequence). Germline trimming cut 3 bases from V and 8 bases from J; bases unmatched to any gene: 16. This CDR3 has 17 residues. The CDR3 bases are TGTGCCAGCAGCTCTCCCCAGCCCGGGACAGCGCACGAAAAACTGTTTTTT. This sequence encodes CASSSPQPGTAHEKLFF.

This clonotype was found a few times. The chain employs TRBV24-1 and TRBJ2-5, with D possibly TRBD1 on 5 matching bases. This CDR3 has 13 amino acids. Germline CDR1 is KGHDR and CDR2 is SFDVKD. Trimming cost V 4 bases and J 5 bases, with 10 bases left between them. CDR3 coding DNA: TGTGCCACCAGTGACTCAGGGTTGGAGACCCAGTACTTC. Encoded protein: CATSDSGLETQYF.

The V gene is TRBV20-1, the J gene TRBJ2-7, with TRBD2 identical over 12 bases. The CDR3 runs to 15 residues. Trimming removed 0 bases from V and 4 bases from J; junction bases left unmatched: 4. Germline-derived CDR1 and CDR2 are DFQATT and SNEGSKA (reference sequence). The CDR3 here is CSARDRTSGIYEQYF. DNA for the CDR3: TGCAGTGCTAGAGATCGGACTAGCGGGATATACGAGCAGTACTTC.

This clonotype has a handful of counts. V gene TRBV20-1 combines with J gene TRBJ2-7, with TRBD2 matching over 10 bases. V lost 4 bases to trimming and J lost 6 bases; unmatched junction nucleotides: 9. CDR3 length: 14 amino acids. The germline V gene has CDR1 DFQATT and CDR2 SNEGSKA (reference sequence). The CDR3 DNA sequence: TGCAGTGCTATAACGGGACTAGCGAGTTTCGAGCAGTACTTC. This sequence encodes CSAITGLASFEQYF.

The chain couples TRBV7-8 to TRBJ2-1; tentative D call: TRBD2 (5 bases). The V end lost 1 base, the J end lost 7 bases, and 17 bases lay between the germline ends. Germline loops: CDR1 SGHVS, CDR2 FQNEAQ. The CDR3 runs to 16 residues. The chain's CDR3 is CASSLGLRADGNEQFF. CDR3 nucleotides: TGTGCCAGCAGCTTAGGTTTGAGGGCAGATGGGAATGAGCAGTTCTTC.

J is TRBJ1-5 and V is TRBV20-1, with D uncertain. The V and J ends lost 7 bases and 3 bases respectively, with 19 bases between them. The CDR3 is made up of 15 amino acids. Germline values: CDR1 DFQATT, CDR2 SNEGSKA (reference sequence). As DNA, the CDR3 is TGCAGTGTGCTGGTGCCAGGATCACTCAATCAGCCCCAGCATTTT. Its protein product is CSVLVPGSLNQPQHF.

This clonotype occurred a few times. V is TRBV19 and J is TRBJ2-3, with 12 bases identical to TRBD2. Germline V lookup: CDR1 LNHDA, CDR2 SQIVND (reference sequence). Trimming took 5 bases from V and 13 from J; bases not matched to a gene: 10. There are 14 residues in the CDR3. The chain's CDR3 is CASSATGLAGGKYF. The CDR3 coding sequence is TGTGCCAGTAGTGCGACGGGACTAGCGGGTGGGAAGTATTTT.

The CDR3 DNA reads as TGTGCTAGTGGTTTGGCCGACCCCGGGACAGGGGGTTTCCACGAGCAGTACTTC. Residues: CASGLADPGTGGFHEQYF. This sequence joins TRBV12-5 and TRBJ2-7; 11 nucleotides line up with TRBD1. V lost 1 base and J lost 5; bases outside the gene matches: 13. CDR1 is LGHNT and CDR2 is FRNRAP in the germline V gene. The CDR3 spans 18 residues.